This TCR beta chain was sequenced in a study of T cells expressing NK-cell markers. Study context: Sorted CD3+CD56-NKG2C+, CD3+CD56+NKG2C- and CD3+CD56+NKG2C+ T cells were the source of the TCR beta repertoires. Sequenced donors, eight in total, included seven who were HCMV-seropositive and one who was seronegative. The study, taken as a whole, reports: Among CD8+ T cells from about 6 donors, dominant NKG2C+ clonotypes accounted for roughly 1.0-7.0%.

On this clonotype: Its target is not known.

CDR3 length equals 16 residues. CDR1 is KGHDR, CDR2 SFDVKD, per germline. Making the TCR beta cDNA relied on 5'RACE template switching with UMIs. TCRdb re-called the 5' RACE reads and catalogs CDR3 proteins one per entry, DNA excluded. Seen in this sample are around 470,000 distinct CDR3 sequences; the ten most common clones hold over 1.3%. This sequence originates from a woman aged 45-60 years in good health. Sequencing input: blood T cells: a sorted CD56 or NKG2C T cell subset, CD4+ or CD8+ T cells, or bulk PBMC T cells (not recorded which). V is TRBV24-1 and J is TRBJ2-3; TCRdb picks TRBD1, but there is no DNA to check that call. The CDR3: CATSAQTGGSLDTQYF.